Following are 25 T cell receptor beta chains from one sample sequenced in a study of cytomegalovirus exposure and HLA in healthy donors. PCR amplification relied on 60 Vbeta primers (plus 13 Jbeta primers). Sequenced by immunoSEQ multiplex PCR; TCRdb stores in-frame clones only, minus some. The profile covers about 250,000 clones, with roughly 85% appearing a single time and about 0.22% taken by the ten largest. Material: PBMCs. The receptors were gathered from a girl aged 2-9 years in good health and CMV-seronegative.

V gene TRBV2 combines with J gene TRBJ2-3; D might be TRBD2 (7 bases). V was cut by 7 bases and J by 0 bases, with 20 bases left in between. Per the germline V gene, CDR1 is SNHLY and CDR2 is FYNNEI. The CDR3 spans 17 residues. The CDR3 nucleotides are TGTGCCAGCACCTTGGATGGGGGGGGCGGGAGCACAGATACGCAGTATTTT. It yields the protein CASTLDGGGGSTDTQYF.

The CDR3 reads CASTELRGSYGYTF. The CDR3 DNA is TGTGCCAGCACCGAACTCAGGGGCTCCTATGGCTACACCTTC. The chain links TRBV6-5 to TRBJ1-2, with a weak D call TRBD1 (6 bases). V was shortened by 7 bases and J by 4 bases, with 16 bases between the two germline ends. This CDR3 is 14 amino acids long. Germline lookup yields CDR1 MNHEY and CDR2 SVGAGI.

The chain uses TRBV4-1 and TRBJ2-7; D is uncertain. Germline V gives CDR1 MGHRA, CDR2 YSYEKL. Trimming took 1 base from V and 2 from J, leaving 12 bases between them. The CDR3 totals 15 residues. The CDR3 bases are TGCGCCAGCAGCCAAGCTGCAGGTCCTCCCTACGAGCAGTACTTC. Translation: CASSQAAGPPYEQYF.

V usage is TRBV9 and J usage is TRBJ1-4; no clear D. Trimming shortened V by 0 bases and J by 0 bases, and 6 bases separated the two germline ends. Germline CDR1 is SGDLS and CDR2 is YYNGEE. This CDR3 comprises 15 residues. Written as DNA, the CDR3 is TGTGCCAGCAGCGTAGGATTAGCAACTAATGAAAAACTGTTTTTT. Its translation is CASSVGLATNEKLFF. The complete variable domain, with remaining parts taken from reference TRBV9 and TRBJ1-4, reads DSGVTQTPKHLITATGQRVTLRCSPRSGDLSVYWYQQSLDQGLQFLIQYYNGEERAKGNILERFSAQQFPDLHSELNLSSLELGDSALYFCASSVGLATNEKLFFGSGTQLSVL.

The chain's CDR3 is CASSSRGDSQETQYF. The CDR3 bases are TGTGCCAGCAGCTCGCGGGGGGATAGCCAAGAGACCCAGTACTTC. The rearrangement uses TRBV7-8 and TRBJ2-5; 8 nucleotides line up with TRBD2. CDR3 size: 15 residues. The germline V gene encodes CDR1 SGHVS and CDR2 FQNEAQ. The V and J ends lost 4 bases and 1 base, in that order; junction bases with no gene match: 5.

This clone is a singleton in its sample. The chain uses TRBV5-6 and TRBJ2-5; 8 bases are shared with TRBD1. CDR3 size: 14 residues. Germline CDR1 reads SGHDT; CDR2 reads YYEEEE. The V and J ends lost 1 base and 10 bases, in that order; junction bases with no gene match: 9. The CDR3 nucleotides read TGTGCCAGCAGCTTGAACAGGGGGTGGTGGGGCCAGTACTTC. It translates to CASSLNRGWWGQYF.

This sequence joins TRBV5-1 and TRBJ2-2; 7 nucleotides align to TRBD2. CDR1 and CDR2 (germline): SGHRS, YFSETQ. Trimming cost V 3 bases and J 7 bases; bases outside gene matches: 12. The CDR3 length is 16 residues. As DNA, the CDR3 is TGCGCCAGCAGCTACCCCCGTTGGGGGGGAGGCGGGGAGCTGTTTTTT. As protein: CASSYPRWGGGGELFF.

The chain is built from TRBV6-5 and TRBJ2-1; D is perhaps TRBD1 (5 bases). In germline, CDR1 is MNHEY, CDR2 SVGAGI. The CDR3 is 14 amino acids. V was shortened by 2 bases and J by 5 bases, with 10 bases between the two germline ends. Written as DNA, the CDR3 is TGTGCCAGCAGTTACGACAGAACAAACAATGAGCAGTTCTTC. The encoded protein is CASSYDRTNNEQFF.

This chain uses TRBV15 with TRBJ1-6; the match to TRBD1 covers 7 bases. Trimming took 2 bases from V and 3 from J; bases not matched to a gene: 4. This CDR3 is built from 16 residues. Germline V gene data show CDR1 as LNHNV and CDR2 as YYDKDF (reference sequence). The CDR3 sequence is CATSRTGTDYNSPLHF. The CDR3 coding sequence is TGTGCCACCAGCAGAACCGGGACAGACTATAATTCACCCCTCCACTTT. Based on the CDR3 plus reference TRBV15 and TRBJ1-6, the full variable domain is DAMVIQNPRYQVTQFGKPVTLSCSQTLNHNVMYWYQQKSSQAPKLLFHYYDKDFNNEADTPDNFQSRRPNTSFCFLDIRSPGLGDTAMYLCATSRTGTDYNSPLHFGNGTRLTVT.

This chain links TRBV30 with TRBJ2-1, with a weak D call TRBD1 (5 bases). The CDR3 covers 11 residues. The germline V and J ends were trimmed by 3 bases and 14 bases, with 14 bases remaining between them. The germline gives CDR1 GTSNPN, CDR2 SVGIG (reference sequence). CDR3 DNA: TGTGCCTGGAGCGACGGTGGGGCCAAGTTCTTC. The encoded protein is CAWSDGGAKFF.

The sample holds one count of this clone. CDR3 loop: CASTTGQGAEQYF. CDR3 coding DNA: TGTGCCAGCACGACGGGACAGGGGGCCGAGCAGTACTTC. This sequence joins TRBV2 and TRBJ2-7; 12 bases match TRBD1. J gave up 6 bases and V 7 bases, and 4 bases lay outside the gene matches. The CDR3 contains 13 residues. CDR1 is SNHLY, CDR2 FYNNEI, per germline. Complete variable domain (other parts from reference TRBV2 and TRBJ2-7): EPEVTQTPSHQVTQMGQEVILRCVPISNHLYFYWYRQILGQKVEFLVSFYNNEISEKSEIFDDQFSVERPDGSNFTLKIRSTKLEDSAMYFCASTTGQGAEQYFGPGTRLTVT.

This chain connects TRBV29-1 to TRBJ2-2; 16 nucleotides align to TRBD2. Germline values: CDR1 SQVTM, CDR2 ANQGSEA. CDR3 size: 17 residues. The V gene end was trimmed by 4 bases and the J gene end by 4 bases; junction bases not matched to a gene: 6. The CDR3, as DNA: TGCAGCGTTGCAGGGACTAGCGGGAGGGCGGGCACCGGGGAGCTGTTTTTT. Translated: CSVAGTSGRAGTGELFF.

The chain carries TRBV6-1 and TRBJ2-2, with a tentative D call TRBD2 (5 bases). Trimming left V 7 bases short and J 5 bases short, with 14 bases between. There are 14 residues in the CDR3. The germline CDR1 and CDR2 sequences are MNHNS and SASEGT. CDR3 sequence: CASKGQTGTGELFF. DNA of the CDR3: TGTGCCAGCAAGGGTCAGACGGGGACCGGGGAGCTGTTTTTT.

The V and J genes are TRBV5-1 and TRBJ2-7; 7 nucleotides line up with TRBD1. After removal of 0 bases from V and 5 bases from J, the junction contained 2 bases not matched to a gene. CDR1 SGHRS and CDR2 YFSETQ come from the germline V gene. The CDR3 spans 13 residues. DNA for the CDR3: TGCGCCAGCAGCTTGGTTGACAGGGACGAGCAGTACTTC. Protein product: CASSLVDRDEQYF.

This chain uses TRBV6-5 with TRBJ1-6; D perhaps matches TRBD1 (6 bases). The CDR3 has 14 amino acids. V was trimmed by 2 bases and J by 7 bases, leaving 9 bases between them. Per germline, CDR1 MNHEY and CDR2 SVGAGI. The CDR3 region is CASSYHRENSPLHF. CDR3 sequence (DNA): TGTGCCAGCAGTTACCACAGGGAGAATTCACCCCTCCACTTT.

The rearrangement joins TRBV4-1 to TRBJ2-3; possible D gene TRBD2, 5 bases. V lost 5 bases, J lost 0 bases, and 6 bases lay in between. Germline assignment: CDR1 MGHRA and CDR2 YSYEKL. The CDR3 totals 13 residues. CDR3 loop: CASSRTSTDTQYF. The CDR3 coding sequence is TGCGCCAGCAGCAGGACTAGCACAGATACGCAGTATTTT.

The chain is built from TRBV5-1 and TRBJ1-2; the D is unclear. The V and J ends lost 4 bases and 7 bases respectively, with 17 bases between them. The CDR3 consists of 14 residues. Per germline, CDR1 SGHRS and CDR2 YFSETQ. The CDR3 protein is CASSQPSPTAGYTF. For the CDR3, the DNA is TGCGCCAGCAGCCAACCATCTCCAACAGCTGGCTACACCTTC.

This clone has only one observation. The chain links TRBV9 to TRBJ1-1; the D is unclear. Trimming took off 0 bases at V and 4 bases at J, with 10 bases between the two ends. Germline CDR1 is SGDLS and CDR2 is YYNGEE. The CDR3 is 14 residues long. CDR3 sequence (DNA): TGTGCCAGCAGCGTAGGTGGGGAGGCCACTGAAGCTTTCTTT. Protein product: CASSVGGEATEAFF.

V and J are TRBV7-2 and TRBJ2-7; 9 nucleotides agree with TRBD2. The V gene end was trimmed by 4 bases and the J gene end by 5 bases; junction bases not matched to a gene: 6. From germline, CDR1 is SGHTA and CDR2 FQGNSA. This CDR3 region has 14 residues. This CDR3 is CASSSGGLADEQYF. DNA for the CDR3: TGTGCCAGCAGCTCGGGGGGACTAGCTGACGAGCAGTACTTC.

J is TRBJ2-7 and V is TRBV4-1; D is uncertain. Germline CDR1 and CDR2: MGHRA and YSYEKL. This CDR3 is 13 amino acids long. V lost 4 bases and J 6 bases, leaving 13 bases between the germline ends. CDR3 region: CASSPSSPSEQYF. The CDR3 DNA follows: TGCGCCAGCAGCCCCTCCTCTCCTAGCGAGCAGTACTTC.

The chain joins TRBV6-5 to TRBJ2-3, with 8 bases fitting TRBD2. The CDR3 contains 14 residues. Germline-derived CDR1 and CDR2 are MNHEY and SVGAGI. Unmatched junction bases numbered 5, after V lost 4 bases and J lost 5 bases. The CDR3 spells CASSWEAGVDTQYF. The CDR3 DNA sequence: TGTGCCAGCAGTTGGGAAGCGGGAGTAGATACGCAGTATTTT.

This chain links TRBV30 with TRBJ2-6, with unresolved D. V lost 2 bases and J 1 base, leaving 18 bases between the germline ends. Looked up from germline, CDR1 is GTSNPN and CDR2 is SVGIG (reference sequence). CDR3 length equals 18 residues. The CDR3 sequence is CAWSRQTGLHSGANVLTF. CDR3 sequence (DNA): TGTGCCTGGAGTAGACAAACTGGTCTCCATTCTGGGGCCAACGTCCTGACTTTC.

A word on this clone: At one boundary the junction diverges from the germline segment, which might be a read error. Other nucleotide sequences from this sample produce the same CDR3. The chain is built from TRBV7-8 and TRBJ2-7; D possibly uses TRBD1 or TRBD2 (7 bases each). The CDR3 runs to 13 residues. The germline V gene has CDR1 SGHVS and CDR2 FQNEAQ. CDR3 bases: TGTGCCAGCAGCCTAGCGGACAGGAACGAGCAGTACTTC. This sequence encodes CASSLADRNEQYF.

V and J are TRBV4-1 and TRBJ2-3, with TRBD1 identical over 8 bases. The CDR3 spans 16 residues. The germline CDR1 and CDR2 sequences are MGHRA and YSYEKL. J gave up 6 bases and V 0 bases, and 8 bases lay outside the gene matches. CDR3 in amino acids: CASSQERANRGDTQYF. CDR3 sequence (DNA): TGCGCCAGCAGCCAAGAGAGAGCAAACAGGGGGGATACGCAGTATTTT.

The genes are TRBV13 and TRBJ2-3, with D possibly being TRBD2 (5 bases). Trimming took 1 base from V and 5 from J, leaving 13 bases between them. Germline assignment: CDR1 PRHDT and CDR2 FYEKMQ (reference sequence). This CDR3 is 15 amino acids long. CDR3 in DNA: TGTGCCAGCAGCTTAGTCATTGAGGGAAGAGATACGCAGTATTTT. Protein sequence: CASSLVIEGRDTQYF.